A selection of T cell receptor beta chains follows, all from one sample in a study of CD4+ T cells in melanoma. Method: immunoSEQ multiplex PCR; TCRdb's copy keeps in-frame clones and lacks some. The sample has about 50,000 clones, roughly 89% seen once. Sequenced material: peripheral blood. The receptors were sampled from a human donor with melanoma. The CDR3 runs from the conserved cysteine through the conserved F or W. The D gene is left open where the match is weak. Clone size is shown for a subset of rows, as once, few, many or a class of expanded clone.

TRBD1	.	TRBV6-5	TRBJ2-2	CASHPSGQGTGELFF	TGTGCCAGCCACCCCTCGGGACAGGGAACGGGGGAGCTGTTTTTT
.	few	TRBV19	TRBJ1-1	CASRETDANTEAFF	TGTGCCAGTAGGGAGACGGATGCCAACACTGAAGCTTTCTTT
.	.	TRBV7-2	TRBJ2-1	CASSLARVDEQFF	TGTGCCAGCAGCTTAGCCCGCGTAGATGAGCAGTTCTTC
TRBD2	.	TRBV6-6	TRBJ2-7	CASSRTNLAGGNEQYF	TGTGCCAGCAGCCGTACTAATCTAGCGGGGGGCAACGAGCAGTACTTC
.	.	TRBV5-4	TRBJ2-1	CASSGALNEQFF	TGTGCCAGTAGTGGGGCACTCAATGAGCAGTTCTTC
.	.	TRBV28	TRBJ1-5	CASSDYRVNQPQHF	TGTGCCAGCAGCGATTACAGGGTCAATCAGCCCCAGCATTTT
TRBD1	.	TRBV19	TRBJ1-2	CASSIRQGARGYTF	TGTGCCAGTAGTATACGACAGGGGGCAAGGGGCTACACCTTC
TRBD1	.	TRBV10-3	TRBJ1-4	CAISDGQGGEKLFF	TGTGCCATCAGTGACGGACAGGGTGGCGAAAAACTGTTTTTT
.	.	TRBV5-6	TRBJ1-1	CASSLGQGIEAFF	TGTGCCAGCAGCTTGGGGCAGGGAATTGAAGCTTTCTTT
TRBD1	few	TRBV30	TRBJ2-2	CAWSADRVGGELFF	TGTGCCTGGAGTGCGGACAGGGTTGGCGGGGAGCTGTTTTTT
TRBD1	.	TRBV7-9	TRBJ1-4	CASSFRQGENEKLFF	TGTGCCAGCAGCTTCCGACAGGGAGAGAATGAAAAACTGTTTTTT
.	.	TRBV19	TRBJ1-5	CAGSSVGQPQHF	TGTGCCGGAAGTTCGGTGGGGCAGCCCCAGCATTTT
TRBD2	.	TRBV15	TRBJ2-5	CATSRGSSGSEETQYF	TGTGCCACCAGTAGAGGGTCTAGCGGGAGTGAAGAGACCCAGTACTTC
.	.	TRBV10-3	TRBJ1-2	CAISGDGNYGYTF	TGTGCCATCAGTGGGGACGGTAACTATGGCTACACCTTC
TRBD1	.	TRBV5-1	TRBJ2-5	CASSSLGGGGTQYF	TGCGCCAGCAGCTCATTAGGGGGCGGAGGGACCCAGTACTTC
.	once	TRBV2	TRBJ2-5	CASSEFGETQYF	TGTGCCAGCAGTGAGTTTGGGGAGACCCAGTACTTC
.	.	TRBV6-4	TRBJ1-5	CASSDSSPTSGVGYSNQPQHF	TGTGCCAGCAGTGACTCGAGTCCCACCTCAGGAGTAGGGTATAGCAATCAGCCCCAGCATTTT
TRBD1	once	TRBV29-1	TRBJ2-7	CSVQGARIDEQYF	TGCAGCGTTCAGGGGGCGCGTATAGACGAGCAGTACTTC
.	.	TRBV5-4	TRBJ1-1	CASSLGEGPLNTEAFF	TGTGCCAGCAGCTTGGGGGAGGGGCCTTTGAACACTGAAGCTTTCTTT
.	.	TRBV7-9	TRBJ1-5	CASSSRRGQPQHF	TGTGCCAGCAGCTCCAGACGGGGTCAGCCCCAGCATTTT
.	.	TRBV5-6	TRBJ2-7	CASSEWDGPSKDEQYF	TGTGCCAGCAGCGAATGGGACGGACCTTCGAAGGACGAGCAGTACTTC
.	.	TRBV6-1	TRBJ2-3	CASNLDGDSTDTQYF	TGTGCCAGCAACCTTGACGGAGATAGCACAGATACGCAGTATTTT
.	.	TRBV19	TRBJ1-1	CAYLGAFF	TGTGCCTACCTTGGAGCTTTCTTT
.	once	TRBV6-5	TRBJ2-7	CASSYRSSYEQYF	TGTGCCAGCAGTTACCGGAGCTCCTACGAGCAGTACTTC
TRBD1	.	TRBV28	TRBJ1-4	CASKSPGGGNSEKLFF	TGTGCCAGCAAATCACCCGGAGGGGGCAATAGTGAAAAACTGTTTTTT
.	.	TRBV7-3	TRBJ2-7	CASSTGRSYEQYF	TGTGCCAGCAGCACGGGTCGGTCCTACGAGCAGTACTTC
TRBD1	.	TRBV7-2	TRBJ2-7	CASSFGDREYEQYF	TGTGCCAGCAGCTTTGGGGACAGGGAGTACGAGCAGTACTTC
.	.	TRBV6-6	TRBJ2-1	CASSYRQSYEQFF	TGTGCCAGCAGTTACCGACAGTCCTATGAGCAGTTCTTC
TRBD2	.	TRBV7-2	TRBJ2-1	CASSLSGVGNEQFF	TGTGCCAGCAGCTTGAGCGGGGTGGGTAATGAGCAGTTCTTC
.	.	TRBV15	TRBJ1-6	CATSRGEGGGSPLHF	TGTGCCACCAGCAGAGGGGAGGGAGGAGGATCACCCCTCCACTTT
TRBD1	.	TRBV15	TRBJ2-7	CALGTGGSEQYF	TGTGCCTTAGGGACAGGAGGATCCGAGCAGTACTTC
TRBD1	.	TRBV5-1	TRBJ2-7	CASSPTGGVFGEQYF	TGCGCCAGCAGCCCTACAGGGGGCGTTTTTGGGGAGCAGTACTTC
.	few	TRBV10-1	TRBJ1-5	CASSEWVNRAVNQPQHF	TGCGCCAGCAGTGAGTGGGTAAACAGGGCCGTCAATCAGCCCCAGCATTTT
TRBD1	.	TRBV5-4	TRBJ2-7	CASSSLYRGSYEQYF	TGTGCCAGCAGCTCGTTATACAGGGGCTCCTACGAGCAGTACTTC
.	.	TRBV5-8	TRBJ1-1	CASSTGTLRAFF	TGTGCCAGCAGTACCGGGACGTTAAGGGCTTTCTTT
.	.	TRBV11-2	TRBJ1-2	CATAPGYRRNYGYTF	TGTGCCACCGCCCCAGGGTACCGGCGAAACTATGGCTACACCTTC
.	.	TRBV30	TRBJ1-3	CAWSGGTGNTIYF	TGTGCCTGGAGTGGAGGGACTGGAAACACCATATATTTT
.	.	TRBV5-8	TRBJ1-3	CASTPGGAGNTIYF	TGTGCCAGCACCCCGGGGGGCGCTGGAAACACCATATATTTT
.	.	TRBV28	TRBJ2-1	CASRPVPPGGEQFF	TGTGCCAGCAGACCCGTCCCCCCAGGTGGTGAGCAGTTCTTC
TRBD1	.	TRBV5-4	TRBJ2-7	CASSPGDRATYEQYF	TGTGCCAGCAGCCCGGGCGACAGGGCGACCTACGAGCAGTACTTC
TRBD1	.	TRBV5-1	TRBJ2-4	CASSQTGGENIQYF	TGCGCCAGCAGCCAAACAGGGGGCGAAAACATTCAGTACTTC
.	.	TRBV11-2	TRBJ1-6	CASSSTQGSYNSPLHF	TGTGCCAGCAGCTCCACACAGGGATCCTATAATTCACCCCTCCACTTT
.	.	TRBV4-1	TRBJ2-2	CASSQVGSGELDTGELFF	TGCGCCAGCAGCCAAGTAGGGTCGGGGGAGCTGGACACCGGGGAGCTGTTTTTT
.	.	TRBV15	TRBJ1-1	CATSRGAEMNTEAFF	TGTGCCACCAGCAGAGGTGCGGAAATGAACACTGAAGCTTTCTTT
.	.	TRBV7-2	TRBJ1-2	CASRAVAAGENYGYTF	TGTGCCAGCAGGGCCGTAGCGGCAGGGGAGAACTATGGCTACACCTTC
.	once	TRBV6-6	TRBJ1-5	CASSYGYSNQPQHF	TGTGCCAGCAGTTATGGATATAGCAATCAGCCCCAGCATTTT
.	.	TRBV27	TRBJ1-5	CASSFSGVYQPQHF	TGTGCCAGCAGTTTTTCAGGGGTTTATCAGCCCCAGCATTTT
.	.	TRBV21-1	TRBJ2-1	CARTRDTYNEQFF	TGTGCCAGAACCCGGGACACATACAATGAGCAGTTCTTC
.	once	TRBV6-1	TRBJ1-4	CASSVGGTANEKLFF	TGTGCCAGCAGTGTAGGAGGGACGGCTAATGAAAAACTGTTTTTT
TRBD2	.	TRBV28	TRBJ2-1	CASSFGGGAGNEQFF	TGTGCCAGCAGTTTTGGCGGGGGGGCCGGGAATGAGCAGTTCTTC
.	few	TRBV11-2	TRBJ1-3	CASSVDRNTIYF	TGTGCCAGCAGCGTAGACCGAAACACCATATATTTT
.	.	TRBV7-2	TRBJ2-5	CASSETGEVETQYF	TGTGCCAGCAGCGAAACAGGGGAGGTAGAGACCCAGTACTTC
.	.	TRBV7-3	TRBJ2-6	CASSPTPSDAGKGANVLTF	TGTGCCAGCAGCCCTACCCCCTCTGACGCGGGCAAAGGGGCCAACGTCCTGACTTTC